This TCR beta chain was found in a study of Ad26.COV2.S vaccination and SARS-CoV-2 variants. Study at large: Intramuscularly, Ad26.COV2.S was given either once or twice, 56 days apart.

Repertoires were generated with immunoSEQ multiplex PCR, while TCRdb's copy carries only in-frame clones and drops some. The sample yields 350,000 to 400,000 clones, about 91% seen once. V lost 8 bases and J 0 bases, leaving 15 bases between the germline ends. CDR3 length: 14 residues. Germline V lookup: CDR1 GTSNPN, CDR2 SVGIG (reference sequence). The treatment was: roughly 18 received Ad26.COV2.S at low or high dose, single or two shots; about 5 received placebo; per-sample allocation not given. The study sampled participants on day 63 after the first vaccine or placebo injection. The sequence came from a person between 18 and 65 years old who received the Ad26.COV2.S COVID-19 vaccine or a placebo. The chain is built from TRBV30 and TRBJ2-3; possible D gene TRBD1, 6 bases. This specimen was peripheral blood, taken in a trial of Ad26.COV2.S vaccine versus placebo. The CDR3 sequence: CAAQQGTSTDTQYF. The CDR3 DNA reads as TGTGCCGCGCAGCAGGGGACGAGCACAGATACGCAGTATTTT.